One T cell receptor (beta chain) is described in this entry. Its recognized antigen is unknown. Nothing much larger sits one base from this clone, and base qualities are not available. The CDR3 measures 15 amino acids from cysteine to phenylalanine. CDR3 DNA only is kept here, 45 bases in frame from base 1. Ends trimmed: V by 6 bases, J by 3 bases; bases unmatched to a gene: 9. The germline V gene (reference sequence) gives CDR1 as MNHEY and CDR2 as SMNVEV. Each collaborating institution followed its own protocols to collect whole blood in K2EDTA tubes. For TCRbeta analysis, collaborators shipped samples in one of three forms: frozen whole blood, isolated PBMCs, or DNA extracted from either of those sample types. The immunoSEQ Assay, a bias-controlled multiplex PCR, was used to amplify TCRbeta CDR3 regions from genomic DNA. The study's processing was this. Nucleated cell counts per sample were estimated from amplification of reference gene primers within the assay. To quantify the absolute abundance of each unique TCRbeta CDR3 rearrangement, sequence reads were collapsed and filtered. Productive Simpson clonality was computed per sample as the square root of Simpson's diversity index over productive rearrangements. TCRdb limited this immuneACCESS table to in-frame rearrangements with V and J called. A share of clones is missing; checked studies link under half to unresolved V genes, and the rest is unexplained. Clone size and the V and J calls come from that table; the DNA yielded D and trimming. For this sample there are roughly 270,000 clones; roughly 90% appear just once. The ten largest make up almost 9.5% of the sample.

This sample was taken from a study of blood T cell repertoires in COVID-19 (dated by TCRdb to 2020 to 2022). Regarding the study in general: Samples from collaborators originated in the United States, Italy and Spain and spanned both the acute and convalescent phases of COVID-19. Deeply sampled blood TCRbeta repertoires from subjects exposed to, actively infected with, or recovered from COVID-19 were included in the dataset. The repertoires were released in a freely available public database intended as a resource for research on the immune response to SARS-CoV-2. Samples came from the ongoing ImmuneRACE study (first 160 participants) plus 1,254 subjects from 6 global collaborators. The prospective study material was composed of cDNA or gDNA derived from T cells, B-cell-depleted T cells, or PBMCs. A de-identified subject ID, COVID-19 status, age in years and sex were almost always included in the sample metadata. Where available, HLA class I and class II types were obtained from metadata supplied by the sample provider rather than from assay-based typing.

Beyond this particular receptor, the publication reports: The amount of clinical and demographic metadata varied by source and participant and was provided uncurated.

Sequencing was performed on peripheral blood. The chain uses TRBV27 and TRBJ1-2; the central 8 bases match TRBD1. The sequence derives from a man between 18 and 35 years old with active or convalescent COVID-19. This receptor carries the CDR3 CASSQTQGAHYGYTF. The bases are TGTGCCAGCAGCCAAACTCAGGGGGCACACTATGGCTACACCTTC.